The present TCR beta chain was sequenced within a study of identifying expanded T cells in peripheral blood. Collection occurred without any documented infections or immune events in donors. A word on this clone: Its antigen is unknown.

This CDR3 contains 15 residues. Trimming removed 0 bases from V and 5 bases from J; junction bases left unmatched: 3. Per the germline V gene, CDR1 is SGHNT and CDR2 is YYREEE (reference sequence). Whole-study findings and limits: Clone count variance between two-week samples rose with total template count. About 1.3 clones differed between technical replicates, versus around 15 and 18 over time.

Assay: immunoSEQ multiplex PCR; the TCRdb copy retains only in-frame clones and omits some. The sample has 95,000 to 100,000 clones, around 88% seen once; the top ten hold roughly 17%. The chain has TRBV5-4 and TRBJ1-4, with 8 bases that match TRBD1. The source of this sequence is a person between 18 and 75 years old in good health. Sequences were obtained from blood. The CDR3 DNA reads as TGTGCCAGCAGCTTGGCGACAGGGGTAAATGAAAAACTGTTTTTT. Encoded protein: CASSLATGVNEKLFF.